This T cell receptor beta chain was sequenced in a study of blood T cell repertoires in COVID-19. Looking at the study overall: T cells, B-cell-depleted T cells, or PBMCs supplied cDNA or gDNA.

Profiled with immunoSEQ multiplex PCR; TCRdb holds only in-frame clones, not every one. The table includes under 450,000 clones, over 80% detected once. For this clone: The same CDR3 can be traced to other DNA sequences in this sample.

The receptor's source is a woman in her forties or fifties who had recovered from COVID-19. Material for sequencing was PBMCs or T cells enriched from blood (not recorded which).

This CDR3 reads CASSFGRIGYTF. The CDR3 DNA reads TGTGCCAGCAGCTTTGGCAGGATTGGCTACACCTTC. The J gene is TRBJ1-2, the V gene TRBV13; no firm D call. Germline lookup yields CDR1 PRHDT and CDR2 FYEKMQ (reference sequence). The CDR3 covers 12 residues. Trimming pared 3 bases from V and 7 bases from J, leaving 9 bases between. The variable domain in full, completed from reference TRBV13 and TRBJ1-2, reads AAGVIQSPRHLIKEKRETATLKCYPIPRHDTVYWYQQGPGQDPQFLISFYEKMQSDKGSIPDRFSAQQFSDYHSELNMSSLELGDSALYFCASSFGRIGYTFGSGTRLTVV.